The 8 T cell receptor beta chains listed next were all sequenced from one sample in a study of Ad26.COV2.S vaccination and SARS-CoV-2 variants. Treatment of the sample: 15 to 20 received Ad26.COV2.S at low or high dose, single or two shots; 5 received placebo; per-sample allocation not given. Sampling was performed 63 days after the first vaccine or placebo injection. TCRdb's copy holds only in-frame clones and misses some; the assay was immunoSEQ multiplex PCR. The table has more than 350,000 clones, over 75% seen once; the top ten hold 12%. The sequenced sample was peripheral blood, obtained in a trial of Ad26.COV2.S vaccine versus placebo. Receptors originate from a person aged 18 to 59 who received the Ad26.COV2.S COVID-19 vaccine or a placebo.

The CDR3 nucleotides are TGTGCCAGCAGCCACGAGGGTTTGAGGTACCAAGAGACCCAGTACTTC. Protein sequence: CASSHEGLRYQETQYF. The genes are TRBV7-2 and TRBJ2-5; D might be TRBD2 (5 bases). CDR3 length: 16 residues. Germline V lookup: CDR1 SGHTA, CDR2 FQGNSA. Trimming left V 5 bases short and J 0 bases short, with 16 bases between.

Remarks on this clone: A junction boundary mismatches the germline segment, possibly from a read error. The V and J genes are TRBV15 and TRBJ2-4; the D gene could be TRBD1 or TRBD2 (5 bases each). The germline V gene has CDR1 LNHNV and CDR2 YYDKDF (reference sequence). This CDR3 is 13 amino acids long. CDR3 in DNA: TGTGCCACCAGCTCACAGTTGGGACGGCAGGAGGACTTC. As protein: CATSSQLGRQEDF.

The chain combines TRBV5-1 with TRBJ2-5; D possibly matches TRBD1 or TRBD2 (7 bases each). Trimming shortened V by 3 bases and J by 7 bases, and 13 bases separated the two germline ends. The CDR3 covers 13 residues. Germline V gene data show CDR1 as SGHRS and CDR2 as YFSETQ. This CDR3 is CASSSDREGTQYF. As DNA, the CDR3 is TGCGCCAGCAGCTCTGACAGGGAGGGGACCCAGTACTTC.

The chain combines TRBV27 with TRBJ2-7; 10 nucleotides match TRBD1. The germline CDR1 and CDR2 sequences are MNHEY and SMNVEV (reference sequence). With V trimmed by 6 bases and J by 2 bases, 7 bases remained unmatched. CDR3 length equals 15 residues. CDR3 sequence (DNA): TGTGCCAGCAGGTTGGGACAGGGGCCAACCTACGAGCAGTACTTC. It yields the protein CASRLGQGPTYEQYF.

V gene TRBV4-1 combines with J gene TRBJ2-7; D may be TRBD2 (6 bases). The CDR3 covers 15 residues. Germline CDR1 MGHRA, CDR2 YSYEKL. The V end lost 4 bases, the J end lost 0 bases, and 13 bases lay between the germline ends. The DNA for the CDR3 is TGCGCCAGCAGCCTCGGGGGTAGCGTCTCCTACGAGCAGTACTTC. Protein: CASSLGGSVSYEQYF.

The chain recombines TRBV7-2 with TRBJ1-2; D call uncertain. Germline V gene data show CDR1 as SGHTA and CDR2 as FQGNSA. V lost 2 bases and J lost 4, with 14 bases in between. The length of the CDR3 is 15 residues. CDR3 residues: CASSLSRTISYGYTF. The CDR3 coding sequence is TGTGCCAGCAGCTTAAGCCGTACTATTAGCTATGGCTACACCTTC.

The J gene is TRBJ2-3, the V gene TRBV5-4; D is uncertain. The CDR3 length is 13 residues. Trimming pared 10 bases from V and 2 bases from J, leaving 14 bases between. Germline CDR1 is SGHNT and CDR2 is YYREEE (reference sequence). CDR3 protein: CAPGDGLTDTQYF. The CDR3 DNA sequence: TGTGCCCCAGGAGACGGCCTCACAGATACGCAGTATTTT.

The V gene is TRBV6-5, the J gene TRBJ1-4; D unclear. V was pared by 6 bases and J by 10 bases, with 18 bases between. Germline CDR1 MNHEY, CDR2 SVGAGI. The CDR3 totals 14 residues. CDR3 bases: TGTGCCAGCAGCCGGAAGAATGGGGAAGGAAAACTGTTTTTT. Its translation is CASSRKNGEGKLFF.